This entry describes one T cell receptor beta chain. Its antigen remains unidentified. The data stem from a study of shared clonotypes between healthy human individuals. V gave up 4 bases and J gave up 2 bases; unmatched junction bases: 13. Germline assignment: CDR1 SGHKS and CDR2 YYEKEE (reference sequence). CDR3 length: 17 residues. TCRdb's table, derived via immunoSEQ multiplex PCR, lists solely in-frame clones and lacks some. The repertoire includes approximately 1.9 million clones, just under 95% of them detected once, and over 1.5% sits in the top ten. General study findings and limits: The expectation was that sequencing depth would affect clonotype sharing among donors. Incomplete sequencing of sorted subsets was indicated by rarefaction despite large depth.

Terminally differentiated effector memory CD45RA+ cells were left out of the naive CD8 fraction, which was CD45RO-negative and positively selected for CCR7. The source material was naive CD8+ T cells from PBMCs. This TCR derives from a man between 18 and 35 years old in good health. Some clones in this sample may be carry-over from other donors' samples. The chain joins TRBV5-5 to TRBJ2-7, with 9 bases that match TRBD1. The CDR3 DNA is TGTGCCAGCAGCATAAGAATCCCCGGGACAGGGCCCTACGAGCAGTACTTC. It specifies CASSIRIPGTGPYEQYF.